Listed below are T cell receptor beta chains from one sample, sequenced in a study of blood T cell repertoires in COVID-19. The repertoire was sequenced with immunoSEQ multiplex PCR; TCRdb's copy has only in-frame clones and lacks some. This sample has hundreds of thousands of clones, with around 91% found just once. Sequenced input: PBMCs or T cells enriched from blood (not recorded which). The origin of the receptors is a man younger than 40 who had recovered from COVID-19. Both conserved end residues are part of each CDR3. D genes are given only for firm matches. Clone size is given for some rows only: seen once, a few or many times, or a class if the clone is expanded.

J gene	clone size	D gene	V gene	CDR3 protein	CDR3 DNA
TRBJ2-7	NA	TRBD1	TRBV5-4	CASSFGTGGRYEQYF	TGTGCCAGCAGCTTTGGGACAGGGGGTAGGTACGAGCAGTACTTC
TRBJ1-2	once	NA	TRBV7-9	CASSLREVDGYTF	TGTGCCAGCAGCCTCAGGGAGGTAGATGGCTACACCTTC
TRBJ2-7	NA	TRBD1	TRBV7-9	CASSLGRPGQGAYEQYF	TGTGCCAGCAGCTTAGGACGCCCGGGACAGGGAGCCTACGAGCAGTACTTC
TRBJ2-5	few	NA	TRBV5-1	CASSPGPRGETQYF	TGCGCCAGCAGCCCCGGGCCCCGAGGGGAGACCCAGTACTTC
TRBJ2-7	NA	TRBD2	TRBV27	CASSLSGLAGHYEQYF	TGTGCCAGCAGTTTATCGGGACTAGCGGGCCACTACGAGCAGTACTTC
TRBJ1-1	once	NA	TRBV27	CASSLSGPATSNTEAFF	TGTGCCAGCAGTTTATCGGGGCCAGCCACGTCGAACACTGAAGCTTTCTTT
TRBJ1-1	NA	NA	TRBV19	CASRSPRVQGLNTEAFF	TGTGCCAGTAGATCCCCCCGGGTTCAGGGTTTGAACACTGAAGCTTTCTTT
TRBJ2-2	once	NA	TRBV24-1	CATSDPPGPTSRFGELFF	TGTGCCACCAGTGACCCCCCCGGGCCGACTAGTCGGTTCGGGGAGCTGTTTTTT
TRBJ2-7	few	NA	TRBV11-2	CASSLGRSYEQYF	TGTGCCAGCAGCCTGGGCAGGTCCTACGAGCAGTACTTC
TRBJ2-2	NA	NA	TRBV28	CASSISPMDTYGELFF	TGTGCCAGCAGCATCTCACCTATGGACACCTACGGGGAGCTGTTTTTT
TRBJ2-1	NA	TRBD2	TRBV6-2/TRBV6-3	CASRPSSGRGSYNEQFF	TGTGCCAGCAGACCTTCTAGCGGGAGAGGTTCCTACAATGAGCAGTTCTTC
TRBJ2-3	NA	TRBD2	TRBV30	CAWSVEAGGPDTQYF	TGTGCCTGGAGTGTGGAAGCGGGAGGGCCAGATACGCAGTATTTT
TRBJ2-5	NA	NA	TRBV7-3	CASSRKRGQAETQYF	TGTGCCAGCAGCCGTAAGCGGGGACAGGCGGAGACCCAGTACTTC
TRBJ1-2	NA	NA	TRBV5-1	CASSLAVAEVKYGYTF	TGCGCCAGCAGCTTGGCCGTAGCGGAGGTTAAGTATGGCTACACCTTC
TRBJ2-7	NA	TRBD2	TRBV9	CASSGGTSGYGSYEQYF	TGTGCCAGCAGCGGAGGGACTAGCGGATATGGGTCCTACGAGCAGTACTTC
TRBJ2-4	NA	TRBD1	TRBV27	CASSFYRGDIQYF	TGTGCCAGCAGTTTCTACAGGGGGGACATTCAGTACTTC
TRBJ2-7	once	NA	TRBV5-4	CASSLRFGGGIGISEQYF	TGTGCCAGCAGCTTGCGGTTCGGTGGCGGGATAGGGATCTCCGAGCAGTACTTC